This T cell receptor (beta chain) came from a study of shared clonotypes between healthy human individuals. Study-wide results and limits: Richness estimates generally favored naive over memory subsets.

Libraries were prepared by immunoSEQ multiplex PCR; TCRdb keeps only in-frame clonotypes and omits some of them. The sample contains about 2.5 million clones, about 90% of which appear only once. As concerns this clone: The target antigen is unknown. This sample also contains other DNA sequences that code for the same CDR3.

The CDR3 has 15 residues. Trimming left V 2 bases short and J 1 base short, with 8 bases between. The germline gives CDR1 KGHSH, CDR2 LQKENI. V usage is TRBV18 and J usage is TRBJ2-2; D gene uncertain. The TCR sequence derives from a man aged 18 to 29 in good health. Some clones in this sample may be carry-over from other donors' samples. Input material: naive CD4+ T cells from PBMCs. As for subset: CD45RA+ positively selected. CDR3 sequence: CASSPWAENTGELFF. The CDR3 DNA follows: TGTGCCAGCTCACCATGGGCGGAGAACACCGGGGAGCTGTTTTTT. Drawing the rest from reference TRBV18 and TRBJ2-2, the complete variable domain is NAGVMQNPRHLVRRRGQEARLRCSPMKGHSHVYWYRQLPEEGLKFMVYLQKENIIDESGMPKERFSAEFPKEGPSILRIQQVVRGDSAAYFCASSPWAENTGELFFGEGSRLTVL.